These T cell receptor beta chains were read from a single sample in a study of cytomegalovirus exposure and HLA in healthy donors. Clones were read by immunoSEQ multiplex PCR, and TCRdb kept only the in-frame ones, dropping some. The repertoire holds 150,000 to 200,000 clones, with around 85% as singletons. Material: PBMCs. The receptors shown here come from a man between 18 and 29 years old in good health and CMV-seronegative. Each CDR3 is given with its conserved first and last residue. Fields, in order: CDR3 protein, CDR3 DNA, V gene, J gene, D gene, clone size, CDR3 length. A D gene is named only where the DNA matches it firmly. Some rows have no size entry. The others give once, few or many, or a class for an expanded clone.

CDR3aa: CASMRDLYNEQFF
CDR3nt: TGCGCCAGCATGAGGGACTTATACAATGAGCAGTTCTTC
v_gene: TRBV10-2
j_gene: TRBJ2-1
d_gene: -
abundance: -
len: 13

CDR3aa: CASSDSPGGIDEQFF
CDR3nt: TGTGCCAGCAGTGACTCCCCGGGAGGAATCGATGAGCAGTTCTTC
v_gene: TRBV6-4
j_gene: TRBJ2-1
d_gene: TRBD2
abundance: -
len: 15

CDR3aa: CASSPGTRNTGELFF
CDR3nt: TGTGCCAGTAGTCCGGGGACTAGAAACACCGGGGAGCTGTTTTTT
v_gene: TRBV19
j_gene: TRBJ2-2
d_gene: TRBD2
abundance: -
len: 15

CDR3aa: CAISRDSDQPQHF
CDR3nt: TGTGCCATCAGTCGTGACAGCGATCAGCCCCAGCATTTT
v_gene: TRBV10-3
j_gene: TRBJ1-5
d_gene: -
abundance: -
len: 13

CDR3aa: CASTGLAVSYNEQFF
CDR3nt: TGTGCCAGCACCGGACTAGCGGTCTCCTACAATGAGCAGTTCTTC
v_gene: TRBV7-2
j_gene: TRBJ2-1
d_gene: TRBD2
abundance: -
len: 15

CDR3aa: CAWSPPPGKRGGTQYF
CDR3nt: TGTGCCTGGAGTCCCCCTCCGGGCAAAAGGGGGGGTACGCAGTATTTT
v_gene: TRBV30
j_gene: TRBJ2-3
d_gene: -
abundance: -
len: 16

CDR3aa: CSVGVAGGSETQYF
CDR3nt: TGCAGCGTTGGGGTAGCGGGAGGTTCAGAGACCCAGTACTTC
v_gene: TRBV29-1
j_gene: TRBJ2-5
d_gene: TRBD2
abundance: -
len: 14

CDR3aa: CAGELNTGQGRYEQYF
CDR3nt: TGTGCCGGGGAACTTAACACGGGACAGGGGCGTTACGAGCAGTACTTC
v_gene: TRBV7-9
j_gene: TRBJ2-7
d_gene: TRBD1
abundance: -
len: 16

CDR3aa: CASSFPGSEAFF
CDR3nt: TGTGCCAGCAGCTTTCCAGGTTCTGAAGCTTTCTTT
v_gene: TRBV7-2
j_gene: TRBJ1-1
d_gene: -
abundance: -
len: 12

CDR3aa: CASSPQGAYEQYF
CDR3nt: TGTGCCAGCAGCCCACAGGGGGCCTACGAGCAGTACTTC
v_gene: TRBV4-2
j_gene: TRBJ2-7
d_gene: TRBD1
abundance: -
len: 13

CDR3aa: CASSYEGSYEQYF
CDR3nt: TGTGCCAGCAGTTACGAGGGTAGCTACGAGCAGTACTTC
v_gene: TRBV6-6
j_gene: TRBJ2-7
d_gene: -
abundance: -
len: 13

CDR3aa: CASTQGQGGNQPQHF
CDR3nt: TGTGCCAGCACCCAGGGACAGGGTGGGAATCAGCCCCAGCATTTT
v_gene: TRBV2
j_gene: TRBJ1-5
d_gene: TRBD1
abundance: few
len: 15

CDR3aa: CASRTIQAYEQYF
CDR3nt: TGTGCCAGCAGGACAATTCAGGCCTACGAGCAGTACTTC
v_gene: TRBV7-9
j_gene: TRBJ2-7
d_gene: -
abundance: -
len: 13

CDR3aa: CASSSGTSGNYEQYF
CDR3nt: TGTGCCAGCAGTTCCGGGACTAGCGGAAATTACGAGCAGTACTTC
v_gene: TRBV28
j_gene: TRBJ2-7
d_gene: TRBD2
abundance: -
len: 15

CDR3aa: CASSREGPPGLGRYYEQYF
CDR3nt: TGCGCCAGCAGCCGAGAAGGCCCGCCGGGACTAGGCCGCTACTACGAGCAGTACTTC
v_gene: TRBV4-1
j_gene: TRBJ2-7
d_gene: TRBD2
abundance: -
len: 19

CDR3aa: CAWGGDSEETQYF
CDR3nt: TGTGCCTGGGGTGGTGACTCCGAGGAGACCCAGTACTTC
v_gene: TRBV30
j_gene: TRBJ2-5
d_gene: -
abundance: once
len: 13

CDR3aa: CASVTGQYGYTF
CDR3nt: TGTGCCAGCGTAACAGGGCAGTATGGCTACACCTTC
v_gene: TRBV7-8
j_gene: TRBJ1-2
d_gene: -
abundance: -
len: 12

CDR3aa: CASSRLRQGSYEQYF
CDR3nt: TGTGCCAGCAGCCGGCTGCGACAGGGGTCCTACGAGCAGTACTTC
v_gene: TRBV5-4
j_gene: TRBJ2-7
d_gene: TRBD1
abundance: -
len: 15

CDR3aa: CASSSTGGTDTQYF
CDR3nt: TGTGCCAGCAGTTCAACAGGGGGAACAGATACGCAGTATTTT
v_gene: TRBV27
j_gene: TRBJ2-3
d_gene: TRBD1
abundance: -
len: 14

CDR3aa: CASSSTGQGSGNTIYF
CDR3nt: TGTGCCAGCAGCTCCACAGGGCAAGGTTCTGGAAACACCATATATTTT
v_gene: TRBV7-9
j_gene: TRBJ1-3
d_gene: -
abundance: once
len: 16

CDR3aa: CASSISGNSYNEQFF
CDR3nt: TGTGCCAGCAGCATAAGCGGCAACTCCTACAATGAGCAGTTCTTC
v_gene: TRBV7-3
j_gene: TRBJ2-1
d_gene: -
abundance: -
len: 15

CDR3aa: CASSVAQGSSYEQYF
CDR3nt: TGTGCCAGCAGCGTAGCACAGGGGAGCTCCTACGAGCAGTACTTC
v_gene: TRBV9
j_gene: TRBJ2-7
d_gene: TRBD1
abundance: -
len: 15

CDR3aa: CATSRTRGNQETQYF
CDR3nt: TGTGCCACCAGCAGGACACGGGGGAACCAAGAGACCCAGTACTTC
v_gene: TRBV15
j_gene: TRBJ2-5
d_gene: -
abundance: -
len: 15

CDR3aa: CASSAGQGATYEQYF
CDR3nt: TGTGCCAGCAGTGCCGGACAGGGGGCCACCTACGAGCAGTACTTC
v_gene: TRBV27
j_gene: TRBJ2-7
d_gene: TRBD1
abundance: few
len: 15

CDR3aa: CASSLHPGQGSINYGYTF
CDR3nt: TGTGCCAGCAGCCTCCATCCGGGACAGGGTTCTATTAACTATGGCTACACCTTC
v_gene: TRBV9
j_gene: TRBJ1-2
d_gene: TRBD1
abundance: -
len: 18

CDR3aa: CSVSDGFLGNQPQHF
CDR3nt: TGCAGCGTATCTGACGGGTTTCTAGGCAATCAGCCCCAGCATTTT
v_gene: TRBV29-1
j_gene: TRBJ1-5
d_gene: -
abundance: -
len: 15

CDR3aa: CSAPRVVAFF
CDR3nt: TGCAGTGCCCCCCGGGTTGTAGCTTTCTTT
v_gene: TRBV20-1
j_gene: TRBJ1-1
d_gene: -
abundance: once
len: 10

CDR3aa: CASRGGQETQYF
CDR3nt: TGCGCCAGCCGTGGGGGCCAGGAGACCCAGTACTTC
v_gene: TRBV5-1
j_gene: TRBJ2-5
d_gene: -
abundance: -
len: 12

CDR3aa: CASRMGQGTEKLFF
CDR3nt: TGCGCCAGCAGGATGGGACAGGGGACCGAAAAACTGTTTTTT
v_gene: TRBV5-1
j_gene: TRBJ1-4
d_gene: TRBD1
abundance: -
len: 14

CDR3aa: CASSRTSGGSYEQYF
CDR3nt: TGTGCCAGCAGTCGGACTAGCGGGGGATCCTACGAGCAGTACTTC
v_gene: TRBV6-6
j_gene: TRBJ2-7
d_gene: TRBD2
abundance: once
len: 15

CDR3aa: CASASPGLAASEQYF
CDR3nt: TGTGCCAGCGCCTCCCCGGGACTAGCGGCTAGCGAGCAGTACTTC
v_gene: TRBV6-5
j_gene: TRBJ2-7
d_gene: TRBD2
abundance: -
len: 15

CDR3aa: CASSQLIAGVRPYEQYF
CDR3nt: TGCGCCAGCAGCCAACTGATAGCGGGAGTTAGGCCCTACGAGCAGTACTTC
v_gene: TRBV4-1
j_gene: TRBJ2-7
d_gene: TRBD2
abundance: -
len: 17

CDR3aa: CASSRDRGNYGYTF
CDR3nt: TGTGCCAGCAGCCGGGACAGGGGCAACTATGGCTACACCTTC
v_gene: TRBV5-4
j_gene: TRBJ1-2
d_gene: TRBD1
abundance: once
len: 14

CDR3aa: CASSIAKSSYEQYF
CDR3nt: TGTGCCAGTAGTATAGCGAAGAGCTCCTACGAGCAGTACTTC
v_gene: TRBV19
j_gene: TRBJ2-7
d_gene: -
abundance: once
len: 14

CDR3aa: CATSRESAGGWNTGELFF
CDR3nt: TGTGCCACCAGCAGAGAGAGTGCGGGGGGGTGGAACACCGGGGAGCTGTTTTTT
v_gene: TRBV15
j_gene: TRBJ2-2
d_gene: TRBD2
abundance: -
len: 18

CDR3aa: CASSQGYGYEQYF
CDR3nt: TGCGCCAGCAGCCAAGGTTACGGCTACGAGCAGTACTTC
v_gene: TRBV4-1
j_gene: TRBJ2-7
d_gene: -
abundance: once
len: 13

CDR3aa: CASSLWTGDYEQYF
CDR3nt: TGCGCCAGCAGCCTTTGGACAGGGGACTACGAGCAGTACTTC
v_gene: TRBV5-1
j_gene: TRBJ2-7
d_gene: TRBD1
abundance: few
len: 14

CDR3aa: CASSTATGHYGYTF
CDR3nt: TGTGCCAGTAGTACCGCGACAGGTCACTATGGCTACACCTTC
v_gene: TRBV19
j_gene: TRBJ1-2
d_gene: -
abundance: -
len: 14

CDR3aa: CASSKGRGGAPKVHGEQYF
CDR3nt: TGTGCCAGCAGTAAGGGACGAGGGGGCGCCCCCAAGGTGCACGGCGAGCAGTACTTC
v_gene: TRBV11-2
j_gene: TRBJ2-7
d_gene: TRBD1
abundance: -
len: 19

CDR3aa: CASSLGTSGGNEQFF
CDR3nt: TGTGCCAGCAGTCTCGGGACTAGCGGGGGCAATGAGCAGTTCTTC
v_gene: TRBV27
j_gene: TRBJ2-1
d_gene: TRBD2
abundance: -
len: 15

CDR3aa: CASSQDPRGETQYF
CDR3nt: TGTGCCAGCAGCCAGGACCCCAGGGGGGAGACCCAGTACTTC
v_gene: TRBV4-2
j_gene: TRBJ2-5
d_gene: TRBD1
abundance: once
len: 14

CDR3aa: CASSLEPGPGQPQHF
CDR3nt: TGCGCCAGCAGCTTGGAGCCAGGTCCAGGGCAGCCCCAGCATTTT
v_gene: TRBV5-1
j_gene: TRBJ1-5
d_gene: -
abundance: -
len: 15

CDR3aa: CSVDGQRVTQYF
CDR3nt: TGCAGCGTTGACGGACAGAGAGTTACGCAGTATTTT
v_gene: TRBV29-1
j_gene: TRBJ2-3
d_gene: -
abundance: -
len: 12

CDR3aa: CAISVQGDSGANVLTF
CDR3nt: TGTGCCATCAGTGTTCAAGGGGACTCTGGGGCCAACGTCCTGACTTTC
v_gene: TRBV10-3
j_gene: TRBJ2-6
d_gene: -
abundance: -
len: 16

CDR3aa: CASSYRGGGYGYTF
CDR3nt: TGTGCCAGCAGTTACAGGGGGGGCGGCTATGGCTACACCTTC
v_gene: TRBV6-5
j_gene: TRBJ1-2
d_gene: -
abundance: -
len: 14

CDR3aa: CASSSVHTVQETQYF
CDR3nt: TGTGCCAGCAGCTCCGTTCACACAGTGCAAGAGACCCAGTACTTC
v_gene: TRBV7-6
j_gene: TRBJ2-5
d_gene: -
abundance: -
len: 15

CDR3aa: CASSVGGLRDTQYF
CDR3nt: TGTGCCAGCAGCGTGGGGGGGCTTAGAGATACGCAGTATTTT
v_gene: TRBV9
j_gene: TRBJ2-3
d_gene: -
abundance: -
len: 14

CDR3aa: CASSSPPGLAGGNTGELFF
CDR3nt: TGTGCCAGCAGCTCGCCACCGGGACTAGCGGGGGGGAACACCGGGGAGCTGTTTTTT
v_gene: TRBV7-6
j_gene: TRBJ2-2
d_gene: TRBD2
abundance: -
len: 19

CDR3aa: CASSMTGTNNQPQHF
CDR3nt: TGTGCCAGTAGTATGACCGGGACAAATAATCAGCCCCAGCATTTT
v_gene: TRBV19
j_gene: TRBJ1-5
d_gene: -
abundance: -
len: 15

CDR3aa: CASSEEQGATDTQYF
CDR3nt: TGTGCCAGCAGTGAGGAACAGGGGGCCACAGATACGCAGTATTTT
v_gene: TRBV6-4
j_gene: TRBJ2-3
d_gene: TRBD1
abundance: -
len: 15

CDR3aa: CASSRGTGLAVDEQFF
CDR3nt: TGTGCCAGCAGCCGGGGAACCGGACTAGCGGTCGATGAGCAGTTCTTC
v_gene: TRBV5-4
j_gene: TRBJ2-1
d_gene: TRBD2
abundance: -
len: 16

CDR3aa: CAIAPERQGRGGYTF
CDR3nt: TGTGCCATCGCCCCAGAGAGACAGGGCAGGGGGGGCTACACCTTC
v_gene: TRBV10-3
j_gene: TRBJ1-2
d_gene: TRBD1
abundance: once
len: 15

CDR3aa: CASGGLGGDHGLNYEQYF
CDR3nt: TGTGCCAGCGGCGGGCTTGGCGGCGACCATGGACTAAACTACGAGCAGTACTTC
v_gene: TRBV7-2
j_gene: TRBJ2-7
d_gene: -
abundance: -
len: 18

CDR3aa: CASSQGLDRAYEQYF
CDR3nt: TGCGCCAGCAGCCAAGGTCTGGACAGGGCCTACGAGCAGTACTTC
v_gene: TRBV4-1
j_gene: TRBJ2-7
d_gene: TRBD1
abundance: -
len: 15

CDR3aa: CASSSKGVNEKLFF
CDR3nt: TGTGCCAGCTCCTCAAAAGGGGTTAATGAAAAACTGTTTTTT
v_gene: TRBV6-5
j_gene: TRBJ1-4
d_gene: -
abundance: -
len: 14

CDR3aa: CAWSGVSNQPQHF
CDR3nt: TGTGCCTGGAGTGGAGTCAGCAATCAGCCCCAGCATTTT
v_gene: TRBV30
j_gene: TRBJ1-5
d_gene: -
abundance: -
len: 13

CDR3aa: CASLVQENYGYTF
CDR3nt: TGTGCCAGCTTAGTTCAGGAAAACTATGGCTACACCTTC
v_gene: TRBV6-6
j_gene: TRBJ1-2
d_gene: -
abundance: -
len: 13

CDR3aa: CASSLDWSYYGYTF
CDR3nt: TGTGCCAGCAGCTTAGATTGGAGTTACTATGGCTACACCTTC
v_gene: TRBV7-2
j_gene: TRBJ1-2
d_gene: -
abundance: once
len: 14

CDR3aa: CASSPGADSGNTIYF
CDR3nt: TGTGCCAGCTCACCGGGGGCCGACTCTGGAAACACCATATATTTT
v_gene: TRBV18
j_gene: TRBJ1-3
d_gene: -
abundance: -
len: 15

CDR3aa: CASSFLTGAGEQYF
CDR3nt: TGTGCCAGCAGTTTTTTGACAGGGGCGGGTGAGCAGTACTTC
v_gene: TRBV28
j_gene: TRBJ2-7
d_gene: TRBD1
abundance: -
len: 14